Listed here are 5 T cell receptor beta chains from one sample, sequenced in a study of blood T cell repertoires in COVID-19. The method was immunoSEQ multiplex PCR; TCRdb's version includes in-frame clones alone and lacks a portion of them. The table has over 30,000 clones, almost 85% seen once. Sequencing was carried out using peripheral blood. Source of these receptors: an elderly man with active or convalescent COVID-19.

V usage is TRBV6-6 and J usage is TRBJ2-1, with no clear D. Germline CDR1 MNHNY, CDR2 SVGAGI (reference sequence). Trimming cost V 0 bases and J 8 bases, with 14 bases left between them. The CDR3 is made up of 15 amino acids. CDR3 sequence: CASSYSSRQEYEQFF. The CDR3 region has the DNA TGTGCCAGCAGTTACTCGAGTCGACAAGAATATGAGCAGTTCTTC.

The V gene is TRBV7-9, the J gene TRBJ2-1, with D possibly being TRBD1 (6 bases). CDR1 is SEHNR and CDR2 is FQNEAQ in the germline V gene (reference sequence). This CDR3 contains 13 residues. V lost 5 bases to trimming and J lost 10 bases, with 15 bases between them. Written as DNA, the CDR3 is TGTGCCAGCAGCCCTAGACAGGTCAGAGAGCAGTTCTTC. Its translation: CASSPRQVREQFF.

This clone appeared a few times. The V call is TRBV27, the J call TRBJ2-4; TRBD2 matches 8 bases. Germline assignment: CDR1 MNHEY and CDR2 SMNVEV (reference sequence). CDR3 length: 18 residues. V was pared by 2 bases and J by 2 bases, with 11 bases of the junction left unmatched. This CDR3 reads CASSLRFGGDLTKNIQYF. The CDR3 nucleotides are TGTGCCAGCAGTTTACGATTCGGGGGGGACCTAACCAAAAACATTCAGTACTTC.

The chain uses TRBV9 and TRBJ2-3; 10 bases are a match to TRBD2. CDR3 size: 21 residues. The trim removed 0 bases at V and 0 bases at J, leaving 16 bases unmatched. Germline values: CDR1 SGDLS, CDR2 YYNGEE. The CDR3 sequence: CASSVAVLAGVGPFSTDTQYF. CDR3 in DNA: TGTGCCAGCAGCGTAGCAGTCCTAGCGGGAGTGGGGCCCTTTAGCACAGATACGCAGTATTTT.

Here the CDR3 reads CASEEIGGYEQYF. The CDR3 region has the DNA TGTGCCAGCGAGGAGATAGGGGGCTACGAGCAGTACTTC. The genes are TRBV7-9 and TRBJ2-7; tentative D call: TRBD1 (6 bases). Germline CDR1 is SEHNR and CDR2 is FQNEAQ (reference sequence). Trimming left V 8 bases short and J 3 bases short, with 14 bases between. CDR3 length equals 13 residues.